This T cell receptor (beta chain) was identified during a study of CD4 T cells in relation to SARS-CoV-2 and coronaviruses. TCRdb's copy holds only in-frame clones and misses some; the assay was immunoSEQ multiplex PCR. The sample includes about 18,000 clones, approximately 77% of them seen just once. Unexposed donor CD4+ T cells date from about 2011-2018, before the COVID-19 pandemic. CD4+ T cells were isolated from the cells after 10 days of culture. About 2 million PBMCs per well were cultured with roughly 10 IU/ml IL-2. The germline V gene has CDR1 MNHEY and CDR2 SVGAGI. This CDR3 has 15 residues. As to this clone: Its target is not known. One junction end does not reproduce the germline sequence, and a read error may be involved.

The TCR originated in a human donor in good health. The gene calls are TRBV6-5 and TRBJ1-2; possibly TRBD1 for D (5 bases). The sequencing sample was made of CD4+ T cells from PBMCs, cultured in vitro. DNA of the CDR3: TGTGCCAGCACTTACCCTCAGGGTAATAACTATGGCTACAGCTTC. It encodes CASTYPQGNNYGYSF.